The 5 T cell receptor beta chains reported below all come from one sample, sequenced in a study of shared clonotypes between healthy human individuals. The data were produced by immunoSEQ multiplex PCR, yet TCRdb's version contains in-frame clones alone and is incomplete. The profile shows about 1.1 million clones, approximately 80% of them singletons. Sequenced input: memory CD4+ T cells from PBMCs. As to subset: CD45RA-negative fraction. Receptor source: a man aged 18 to 35 in good health. Some clones in this sample may be carry-over from other donors' samples.

The CDR3 sequence is CASSPAGTRREQYF. The CDR3 DNA reads TGTGCCAGCAGCCCCGCCGGGACACGCCGCGAGCAGTACTTC. The V call is TRBV7-2, the J call TRBJ2-7, with a possible D match to TRBD1 (6 bases). V was trimmed by 5 bases and J by 6 bases, leaving 17 bases between them. This CDR3 has 14 residues. Germline CDR1 reads SGHTA; CDR2 reads FQGNSA.

A word on this clone: Other DNA sequences in the same sample also yield this CDR3. The chain links TRBV28 to TRBJ1-2; D may be TRBD1 (5 bases). V lost 6 bases to trimming and J lost 4 bases, with 9 bases between them. CDR3 length equals 12 residues. CDR1 is MDHEN, CDR2 SYDVKM, per germline. The CDR3 sequence: CASRQGPYGYTF. The CDR3 DNA reads as TGTGCCAGCAGGCAGGGTCCCTATGGCTACACCTTC.

The chain combines TRBV9 with TRBJ1-3; D gene uncertain. This CDR3 comprises 15 residues. The V end lost 0 bases, the J end lost 0 bases, and 7 bases lay between the germline ends. Looked up from germline, CDR1 is SGDLS and CDR2 is YYNGEE. The CDR3 DNA is TGTGCCAGCAGCGTAGGAGGCTTCTCTGGAAACACCATATATTTT. Amino acids: CASSVGGFSGNTIYF.

In this sample, this clone turned up many times. The chain carries TRBV25-1 and TRBJ1-4, with 9 positions matching TRBD1. Germline V gene lookup returns CDR1 MGHDK and CDR2 SYGVNS. This CDR3 is 14 amino acids long. V was clipped by 6 bases and J by 8 bases; unmatched bases: 7. The CDR3 coding sequence is TGTGCCAGCAGCGTACAGGGGGCAGGAGAAAAACTGTTTTTT. It encodes CASSVQGAGEKLFF. The entire variable domain, with the rest obtained from reference TRBV25-1 and TRBJ1-4, is as follows: EADIYQTPRYLVIGTGKKITLECSQTMGHDKMYWYQQDPGMELHLIHYSYGVNSTEKGDLSSESTVSRIRTEHFPLTLESARPSHTSQYLCASSVQGAGEKLFFGSGTQLSVL.

The chain has TRBV29-1 and TRBJ1-2, with D maybe TRBD1 (6 bases). With 7 bases removed from V and 2 bases from J, the gap between germline ends came to 11 bases. CDR1 is SQVTM, CDR2 ANQGSEA, per germline. The CDR3 covers 12 residues. The chain's CDR3 is CSAGGTNYGYTF. CDR3 nucleotide sequence: TGCAGCGCTGGCGGGACAAACTATGGCTACACCTTC.